The 6 T cell receptor beta chains presented below share a single source sample, sequenced in a study of T-cell reconstitution after alpha-beta-depleted transplantation in children. Preparation of the TCRbeta library was carried out with unique molecular identifiers. One entry per CDR3 protein results from TCRdb running MiXCR on the PCR reads. The table includes about 980,000 distinct CDR3 sequences, 25% to 30% detected once. Material: PBMCs, mostly from graft donor cells, obtained 360 days after TCRalphabeta/CD19-depleted stem cell transplant. Source of these receptors: a boy under three years old who had a stem cell transplant for SCID, so the T cells may come from the graft donor.

The chain has TRBV20-1 and TRBJ2-3, with D possibly being TRBD2 (5 bases). Germline V CDR1 and CDR2: DFQATT, SNEGSKA (reference sequence). CDR3 length equals 17 residues. Trimming left V 2 bases short and J 0 bases short, with 18 bases between. The CDR3 DNA sequence: TGCAGTGCTAGAAGGAGCCCGTTAGCGCCTAGCACAGATACGCAGTATTTT. This codes for CSARRSPLAPSTDTQYF.

This clonotype was counted only a few times. V usage is TRBV15 and J usage is TRBJ2-3, with 8 bases that match TRBD1. J gave up 7 bases and V 5 bases, and 8 bases lay outside the gene matches. Germline V gene sequence: CDR1 LNHNV, CDR2 YYDKDF (reference sequence). The CDR3 is 14 residues long. CDR3 loop: CATSETGGRNTQYF. CDR3 DNA: TGTGCCACCAGCGAAACAGGGGGAAGGAATACGCAGTATTTT.

The chain joins TRBV5-1 to TRBJ2-2, with D tentatively TRBD1 or TRBD2 (5 bases each). Trimming took off 2 bases at V and 4 bases at J, with 15 bases between the two ends. Germline-derived CDR1 and CDR2 are SGHRS and YFSETQ. This CDR3 comprises 16 residues. This CDR3 is CASSFWGKGGTGELFF. The CDR3 coding sequence is TGCGCCAGCAGCTTCTGGGGGAAGGGCGGCACCGGGGAGCTGTTTTTT.

A few counts support this clonotype. V usage is TRBV28 and J usage is TRBJ2-3; 9 nucleotides align to TRBD2. Trimming at V came to 5 bases and at J to 3 bases, leaving 6 bases not matched to a gene. Germline CDR1 and CDR2: MDHEN and SYDVKM. The CDR3 consists of 15 residues. In DNA form, the CDR3 reads TGTGCCAGCAGTGGCGCGCTAGCGGGGACAGATACGCAGTATTTT. This translates into CASSGALAGTDTQYF.

This chain connects TRBV19 to TRBJ2-2, with D tentatively TRBD1 (5 bases). This CDR3 spans 14 amino acids. Trimming removed 1 base at V and 5 bases at J, with 8 bases between. Germline V gene sequence: CDR1 LNHDA, CDR2 SQIVND (reference sequence). CDR3 DNA sequence: TGTGCCAGTAGTATAGTGGGGCGGACCGGGGAGCTGTTTTTT. It is translated as CASSIVGRTGELFF.

The sample holds a few counts of this clonotype. This chain joins TRBV27 and TRBJ2-7; TRBD1 aligns across 9 bases. Per germline, CDR1 MNHEY and CDR2 SMNVEV (reference sequence). V gave up 1 base and J gave up 3 bases; unmatched junction bases: 7. This CDR3 region has 16 residues. Written as DNA, the CDR3 is TGTGCCAGCAGTTTATTTCCGGGACAGGGTCTCTACGAGCAGTACTTC. It translates to CASSLFPGQGLYEQYF.